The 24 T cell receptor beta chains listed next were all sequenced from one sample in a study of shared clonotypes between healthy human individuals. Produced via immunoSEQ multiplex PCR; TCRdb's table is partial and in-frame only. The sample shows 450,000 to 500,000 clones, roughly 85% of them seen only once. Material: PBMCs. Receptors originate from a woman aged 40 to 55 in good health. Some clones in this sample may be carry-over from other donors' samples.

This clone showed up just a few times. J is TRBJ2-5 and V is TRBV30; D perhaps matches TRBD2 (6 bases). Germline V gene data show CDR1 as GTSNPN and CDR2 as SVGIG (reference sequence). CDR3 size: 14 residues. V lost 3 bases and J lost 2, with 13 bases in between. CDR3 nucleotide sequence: TGTGCCTGGAGGTTCAGTGGGGGGCAAGAGACCCAGTACTTC. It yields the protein CAWRFSGGQETQYF.

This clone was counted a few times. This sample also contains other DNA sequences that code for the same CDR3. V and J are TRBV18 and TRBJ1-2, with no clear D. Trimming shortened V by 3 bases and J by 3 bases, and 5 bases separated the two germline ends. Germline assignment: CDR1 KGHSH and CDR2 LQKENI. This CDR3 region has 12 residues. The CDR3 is CASSPGDYGYTF. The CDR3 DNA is TGTGCCAGCTCACCCGGGGACTATGGCTACACCTTC. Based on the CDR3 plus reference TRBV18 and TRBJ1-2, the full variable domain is NAGVMQNPRHLVRRRGQEARLRCSPMKGHSHVYWYRQLPEEGLKFMVYLQKENIIDESGMPKERFSAEFPKEGPSILRIQQVVRGDSAAYFCASSPGDYGYTFGSGTRLTVV.

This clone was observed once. The CDR3 DNA reads TGTGCCAGCACTAGCGGGTCCTACAATGAGCAGTTCTTC. Translation gives CASTSGSYNEQFF. The chain is built from TRBV7-9 and TRBJ2-1, with TRBD2 matching over 8 bases. This CDR3 comprises 13 residues. Germline lookup yields CDR1 SEHNR and CDR2 FQNEAQ (reference sequence). After removal of 7 bases from V and 1 base from J, the junction contained 0 bases not matched to a gene.

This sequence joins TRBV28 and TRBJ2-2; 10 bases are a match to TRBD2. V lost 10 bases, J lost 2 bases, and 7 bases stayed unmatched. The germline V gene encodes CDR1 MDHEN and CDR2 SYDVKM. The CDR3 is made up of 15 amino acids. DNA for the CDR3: TGTGCCACCTCTCTAGCGGGAGAAAACACCGGGGAGCTGTTTTTT. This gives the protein CATSLAGENTGELFF.

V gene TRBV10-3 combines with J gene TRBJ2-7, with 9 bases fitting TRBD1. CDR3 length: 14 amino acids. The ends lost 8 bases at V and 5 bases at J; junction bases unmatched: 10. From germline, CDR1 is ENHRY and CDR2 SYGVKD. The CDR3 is CAIANDRGMDEQYF. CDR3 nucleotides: TGTGCCATCGCGAACGACAGGGGGATGGACGAGCAGTACTTC.

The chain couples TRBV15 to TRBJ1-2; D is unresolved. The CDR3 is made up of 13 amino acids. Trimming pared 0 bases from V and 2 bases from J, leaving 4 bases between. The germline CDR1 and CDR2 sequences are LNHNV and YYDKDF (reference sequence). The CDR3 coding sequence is TGTGCCACCAGCAGAGATCAGAACTATGGCTACACCTTC. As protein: CATSRDQNYGYTF. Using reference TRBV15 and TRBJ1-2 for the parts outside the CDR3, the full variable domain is DAMVIQNPRYQVTQFGKPVTLSCSQTLNHNVMYWYQQKSSQAPKLLFHYYDKDFNNEADTPDNFQSRRPNTSFCFLDIRSPGLGDTAMYLCATSRDQNYGYTFGSGTRLTVV.

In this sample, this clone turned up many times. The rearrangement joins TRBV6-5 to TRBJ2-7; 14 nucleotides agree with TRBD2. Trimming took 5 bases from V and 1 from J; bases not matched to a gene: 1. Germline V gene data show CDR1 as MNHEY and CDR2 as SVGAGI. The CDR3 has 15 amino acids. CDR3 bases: TGTGCCAGCAGTCGACTAGCGGGAGGGTCCTACGAGCAGTACTTC. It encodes CASSRLAGGSYEQYF.

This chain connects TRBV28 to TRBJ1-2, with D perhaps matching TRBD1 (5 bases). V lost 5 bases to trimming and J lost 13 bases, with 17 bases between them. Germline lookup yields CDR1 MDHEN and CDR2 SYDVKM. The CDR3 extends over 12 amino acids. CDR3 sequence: CASSTPPRGPTF. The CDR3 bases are TGTGCCAGCAGTACCCCTCCCCGGGGACCCACCTTC.

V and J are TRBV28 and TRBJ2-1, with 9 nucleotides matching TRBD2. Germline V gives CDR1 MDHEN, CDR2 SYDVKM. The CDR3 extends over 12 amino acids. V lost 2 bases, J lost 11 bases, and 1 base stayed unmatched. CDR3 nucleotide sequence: TGTGCCAGCAGTTTAGGACTAGCGAAGCAGTTCTTC. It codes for CASSLGLAKQFF.

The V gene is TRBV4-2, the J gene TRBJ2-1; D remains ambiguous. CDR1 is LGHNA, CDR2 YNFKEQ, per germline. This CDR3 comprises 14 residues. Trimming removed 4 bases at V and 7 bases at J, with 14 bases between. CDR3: CASSPEEESNEQFF. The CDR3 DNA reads TGTGCCAGCAGCCCCGAAGAGGAGAGTAATGAGCAGTTCTTC.

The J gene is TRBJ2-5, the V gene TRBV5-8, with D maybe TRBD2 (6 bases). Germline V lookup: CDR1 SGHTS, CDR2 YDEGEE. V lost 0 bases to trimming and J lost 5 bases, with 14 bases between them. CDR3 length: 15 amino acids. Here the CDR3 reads CASSLGVAAGETQYF. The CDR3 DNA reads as TGTGCCAGCAGCTTGGGAGTGGCCGCGGGGGAGACCCAGTACTTC.

The CDR3 region has the DNA TGTGCCAGCAGTTATAGGGCTGGAAGGGAGACCTACGAGCAGTACTTC. Encoded protein: CASSYRAGRETYEQYF. The chain combines TRBV6-6 with TRBJ2-7; D perhaps matches TRBD2 (5 bases). This CDR3 has 16 amino acids. The germline V gene has CDR1 MNHNY and CDR2 SVGAGI (reference sequence). V lost 3 bases and J lost 2, with 17 bases in between.

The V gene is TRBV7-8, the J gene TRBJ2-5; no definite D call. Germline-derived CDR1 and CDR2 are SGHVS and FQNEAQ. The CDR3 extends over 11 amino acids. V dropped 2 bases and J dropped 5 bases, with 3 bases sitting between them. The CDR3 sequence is CASSLWETQYF. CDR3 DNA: TGTGCCAGCAGCTTATGGGAGACCCAGTACTTC.

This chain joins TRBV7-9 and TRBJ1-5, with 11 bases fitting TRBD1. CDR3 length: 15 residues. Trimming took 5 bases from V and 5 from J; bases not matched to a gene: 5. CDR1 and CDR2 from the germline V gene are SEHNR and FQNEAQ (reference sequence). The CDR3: CASSAGTGGYQPQHF. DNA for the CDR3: TGTGCCAGCAGCGCCGGGACAGGGGGGTATCAGCCCCAGCATTTT.

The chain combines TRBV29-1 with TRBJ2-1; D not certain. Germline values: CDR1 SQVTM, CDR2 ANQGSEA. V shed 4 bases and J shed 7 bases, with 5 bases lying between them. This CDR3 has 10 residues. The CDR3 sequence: CSVASNEQFF. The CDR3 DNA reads TGCAGCGTTGCTTCGAATGAGCAGTTCTTC.

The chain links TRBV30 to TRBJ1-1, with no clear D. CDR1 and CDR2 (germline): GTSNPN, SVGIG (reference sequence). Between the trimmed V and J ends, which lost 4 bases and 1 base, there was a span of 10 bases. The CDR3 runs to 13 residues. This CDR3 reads CAWTLIANTEAFF. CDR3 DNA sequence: TGTGCCTGGACACTCATCGCGAACACTGAAGCTTTCTTT.

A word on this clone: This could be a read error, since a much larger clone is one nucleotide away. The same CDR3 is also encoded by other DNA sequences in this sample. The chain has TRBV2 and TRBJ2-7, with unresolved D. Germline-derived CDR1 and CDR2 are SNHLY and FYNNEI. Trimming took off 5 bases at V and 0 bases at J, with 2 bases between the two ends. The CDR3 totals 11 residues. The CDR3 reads CASSYSYEQYF. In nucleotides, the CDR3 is TGTGCCAGCAGTTACTCCTACGAGCAGTACTTC.

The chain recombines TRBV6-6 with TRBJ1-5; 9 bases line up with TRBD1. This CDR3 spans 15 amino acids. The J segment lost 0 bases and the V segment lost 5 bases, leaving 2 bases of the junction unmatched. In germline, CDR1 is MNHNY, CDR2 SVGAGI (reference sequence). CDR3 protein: CASSPGQGSNQPQHF. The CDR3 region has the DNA TGTGCCAGCAGTCCGGGACAGGGTAGCAATCAGCCCCAGCATTTT.

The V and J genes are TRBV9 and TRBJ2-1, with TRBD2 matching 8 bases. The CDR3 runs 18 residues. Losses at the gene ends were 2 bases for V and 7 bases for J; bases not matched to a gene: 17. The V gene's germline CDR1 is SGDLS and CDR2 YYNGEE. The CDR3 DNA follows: TGTGCCAGCAGCGTCGAGGGTCATGGGAGCGGGAGTCGGAATGAGCAGTTCTTC. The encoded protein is CASSVEGHGSGSRNEQFF.

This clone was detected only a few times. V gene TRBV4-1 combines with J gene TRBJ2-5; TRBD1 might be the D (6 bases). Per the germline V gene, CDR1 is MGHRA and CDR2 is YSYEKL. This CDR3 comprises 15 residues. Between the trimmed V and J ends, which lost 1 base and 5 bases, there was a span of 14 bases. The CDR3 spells CASSQGRGGVETQYF. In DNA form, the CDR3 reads TGCGCCAGCAGCCAAGGCAGGGGTGGAGTGGAGACCCAGTACTTC.

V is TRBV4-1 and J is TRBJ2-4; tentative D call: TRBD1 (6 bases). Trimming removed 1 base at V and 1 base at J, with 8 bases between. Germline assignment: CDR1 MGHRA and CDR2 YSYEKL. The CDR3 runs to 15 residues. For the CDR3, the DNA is TGCGCCAGCAGCCAAGTTCAGGGGGCCAAAAACATTCAGTACTTC. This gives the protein CASSQVQGAKNIQYF.

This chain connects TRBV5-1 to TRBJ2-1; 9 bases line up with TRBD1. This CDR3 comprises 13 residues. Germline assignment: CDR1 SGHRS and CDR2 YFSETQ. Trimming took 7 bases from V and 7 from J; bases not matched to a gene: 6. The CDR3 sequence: CASRDRVDNEQFF. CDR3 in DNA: TGCGCCAGCCGGGACAGGGTCGATAATGAGCAGTTCTTC. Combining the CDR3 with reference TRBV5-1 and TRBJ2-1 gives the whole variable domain KAGVTQTPRYLIKTRGQQVTLSCSPISGHRSVSWYQQTPGQGLQFLFEYFSETQRNKGNFPGRFSGRQFSNSRSEMNVSTLELGDSALYLCASRDRVDNEQFFGPGTRLTVL.

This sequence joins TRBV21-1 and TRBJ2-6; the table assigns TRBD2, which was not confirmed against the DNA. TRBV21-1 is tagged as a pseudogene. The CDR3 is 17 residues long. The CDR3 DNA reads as TGTGCCAGCAGCAAAGTAGCAACCCCATCTGGGGCCAACGTCCTGACTTTC. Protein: CASSKVATPSGANVLTF.

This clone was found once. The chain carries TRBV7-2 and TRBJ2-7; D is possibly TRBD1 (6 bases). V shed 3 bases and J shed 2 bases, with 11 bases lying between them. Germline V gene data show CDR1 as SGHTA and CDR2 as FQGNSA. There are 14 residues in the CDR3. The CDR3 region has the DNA TGTGCCAGCAGCTTCACTACAGGGACCTACGAGCAGTACTTC. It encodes CASSFTTGTYEQYF.